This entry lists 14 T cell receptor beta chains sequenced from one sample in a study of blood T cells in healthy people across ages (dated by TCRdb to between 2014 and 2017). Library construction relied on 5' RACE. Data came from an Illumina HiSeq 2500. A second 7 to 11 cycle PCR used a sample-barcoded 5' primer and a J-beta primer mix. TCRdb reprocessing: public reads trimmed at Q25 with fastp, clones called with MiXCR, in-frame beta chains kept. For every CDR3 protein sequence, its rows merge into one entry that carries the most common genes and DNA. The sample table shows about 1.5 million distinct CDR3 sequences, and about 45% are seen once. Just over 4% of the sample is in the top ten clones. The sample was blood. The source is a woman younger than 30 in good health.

CDR3 DNA sequence: TGTGCCAGCAGCTTAGCAACAGGGGAGGACGAGCAGTACTTC. It encodes CASSLATGEDEQYF. The V and J genes are TRBV7-9 and TRBJ2-7; TRBD1 is a possible D gene (7 bases). The germline V and J ends were trimmed by 0 bases and 5 bases, with 11 bases remaining between them. The CDR3 consists of 14 residues. In germline, CDR1 is SEHNR, CDR2 FQNEAQ (reference sequence).

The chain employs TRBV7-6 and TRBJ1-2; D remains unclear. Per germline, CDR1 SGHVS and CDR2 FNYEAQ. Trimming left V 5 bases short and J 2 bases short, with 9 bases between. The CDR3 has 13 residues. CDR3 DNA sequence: TGTGCCAGCAGCGAGATGGCCAACTATGGCTACACCTTC. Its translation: CASSEMANYGYTF.

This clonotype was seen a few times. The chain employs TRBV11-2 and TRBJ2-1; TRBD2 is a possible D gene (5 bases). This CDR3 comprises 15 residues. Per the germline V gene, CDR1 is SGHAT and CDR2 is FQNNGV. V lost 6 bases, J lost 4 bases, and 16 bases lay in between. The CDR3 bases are TGTGCCAGCAGTTTTTTCGATCGGGGATACAATGAGCAGTTCTTC. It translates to CASSFFDRGYNEQFF.

CDR3 residues: CASSQDRIGADTQYF. CDR3 in DNA: TGCGCCAGCAGCCAAGACCGGATAGGGGCAGATACGCAGTATTTT. This sequence joins TRBV4-3 and TRBJ2-3; D perhaps matches TRBD1 (5 bases). Germline V CDR1 and CDR2: LGHNA, YSLEER. The length of the CDR3 is 15 residues. The V and J ends lost 0 bases and 4 bases respectively, with 11 bases between them.

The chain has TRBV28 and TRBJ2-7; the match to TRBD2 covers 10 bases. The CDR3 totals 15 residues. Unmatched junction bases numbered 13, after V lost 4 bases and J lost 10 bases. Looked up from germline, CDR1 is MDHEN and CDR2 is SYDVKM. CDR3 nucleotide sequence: TGTGCCAGCAGTTCCAAGCGGGAGGGCCGAGAGGCCCAGTACTTC. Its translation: CASSSKREGREAQYF. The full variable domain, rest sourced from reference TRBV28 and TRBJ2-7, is DVKVTQSSRYLVKRTGEKVFLECVQDMDHENMFWYRQDPGLGLRLIYFSYDVKMKEKGDIPEGYSVSREKKERFSLILESASTNQTSMYLCASSSKREGREAQYFGPGTRLTVT.

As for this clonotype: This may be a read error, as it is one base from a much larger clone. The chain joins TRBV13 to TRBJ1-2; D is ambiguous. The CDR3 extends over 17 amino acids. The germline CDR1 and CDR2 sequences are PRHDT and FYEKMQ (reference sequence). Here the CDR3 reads CANSSIKGRPLNYGYTF. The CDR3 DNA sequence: TGTGCCAACAGCTCTATTAAAGGGAGACCTTTGAACTATGGCTACACCTTC. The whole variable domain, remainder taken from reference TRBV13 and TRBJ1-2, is AAGVIQSPRHLIKEKRETATLKCYPIPRHDTVYWYQQGPGQDPQFLISFYEKMQSDKGSIPDRFSAQQFSDYHSELNMSSLELGDSALYFCANSSIKGRPLNYGYTFGSGTRLTVV.

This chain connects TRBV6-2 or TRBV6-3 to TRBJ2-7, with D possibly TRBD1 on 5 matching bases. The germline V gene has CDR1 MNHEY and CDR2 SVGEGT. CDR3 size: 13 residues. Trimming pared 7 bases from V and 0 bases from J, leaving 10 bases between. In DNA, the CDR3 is TGTGCCAGCAAGGAGACAGTCTCCTACGAGCAGTACTTC. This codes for CASKETVSYEQYF.

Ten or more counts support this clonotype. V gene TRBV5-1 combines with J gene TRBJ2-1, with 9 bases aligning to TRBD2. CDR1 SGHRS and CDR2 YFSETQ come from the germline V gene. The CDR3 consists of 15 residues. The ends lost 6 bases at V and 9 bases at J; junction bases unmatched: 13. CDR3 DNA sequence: TGCGCCAGCACCCGACTAGCGGAGTTCAAGAGTGAGCAGTTCTTC. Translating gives CASTRLAEFKSEQFF.

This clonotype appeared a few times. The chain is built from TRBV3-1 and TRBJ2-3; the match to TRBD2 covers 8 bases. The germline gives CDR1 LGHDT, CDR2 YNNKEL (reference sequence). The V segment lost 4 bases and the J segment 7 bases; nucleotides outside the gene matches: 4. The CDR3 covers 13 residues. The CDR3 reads CASSLAGLNTQYF. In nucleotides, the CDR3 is TGTGCCAGCAGCCTAGCGGGGTTAAATACGCAGTATTTT.

The CDR3 sequence: CASSLIGGVENNEQYF. The CDR3 DNA reads TGTGCCAGCAGCTTAATAGGAGGGGTGGAGAACAATGAGCAGTACTTC. The chain has TRBV13 and TRBJ2-7, with a tentative D call TRBD2 (6 bases). CDR1 PRHDT and CDR2 FYEKMQ come from the germline V gene (reference sequence). The CDR3 totals 16 residues. V was trimmed by 2 bases and J by 7 bases, leaving 21 bases between them.

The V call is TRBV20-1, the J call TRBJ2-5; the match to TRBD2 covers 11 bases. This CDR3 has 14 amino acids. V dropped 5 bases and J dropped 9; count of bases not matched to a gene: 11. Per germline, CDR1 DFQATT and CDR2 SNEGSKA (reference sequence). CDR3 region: CSASIAGGAGSQYF. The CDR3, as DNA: TGCAGTGCTTCGATAGCGGGAGGGGCCGGGTCCCAGTACTTC.

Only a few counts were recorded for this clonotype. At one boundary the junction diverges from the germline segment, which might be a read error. The CDR3 here is CASSLRDSYHNKNQTQHF. In DNA, the CDR3 is TGTGCCAGCAGTCTTAGGGACAGCTATCATAACAAAAATCAGACCCAGCATTTT. The genes are TRBV12-3 or TRBV12-4 and TRBJ1-5, with 7 bases identical to TRBD1. The CDR3 runs to 18 residues.

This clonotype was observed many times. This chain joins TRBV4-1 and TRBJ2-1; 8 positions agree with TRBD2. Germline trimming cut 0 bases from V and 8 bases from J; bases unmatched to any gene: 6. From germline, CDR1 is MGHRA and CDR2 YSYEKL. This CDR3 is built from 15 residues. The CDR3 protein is CASSQEDRGGDEQFF. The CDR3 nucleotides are TGCGCCAGCAGCCAAGAGGATCGGGGGGGCGATGAGCAGTTCTTC.

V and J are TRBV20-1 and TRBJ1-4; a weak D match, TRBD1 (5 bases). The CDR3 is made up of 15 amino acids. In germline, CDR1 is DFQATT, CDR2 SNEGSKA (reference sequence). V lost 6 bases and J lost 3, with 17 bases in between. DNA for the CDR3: TGCAGTGCCCGCCGACAGCAATCCTCTAATGAAAAACTGTTTTTT. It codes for CSARRQQSSNEKLFF.